Listed here are 27 T cell receptor beta chains from one sample, sequenced in a study of naive and memory T cell subsets. An equimolar mix of two oligonucleotides served as the beta constant-region primer for TRBC1 and TRBC2. Four rounds of PCR amplified the ligated cDNA using nested alpha and beta constant-region primers plus SP2. TCRdb passed the UMI-ligation and nested PCR reads through MiXCR, listing each CDR3 protein once. The sample consists of some 80,000 distinct CDR3 sequences, roughly 9.2% of them appearing once. What was sequenced was naive CD8+ T cells from blood. All receptors derive from a human donor in good health.

This clonotype was found a few times. This chain uses TRBV30 with TRBJ2-7, with D tentatively TRBD1 (5 bases). V was pared by 5 bases and J by 6 bases, with 17 bases between. CDR3 length: 13 residues. Looked up from germline, CDR1 is GTSNPN and CDR2 is SVGIG (reference sequence). The CDR3 coding sequence is TGTGCCTGGTCAGACGACAGTGCTCGCGAGCAGTACTTC. It specifies CAWSDDSAREQYF.

This clonotype was seen only once. A clone one base away is much larger, so this may be a read error. The chain is built from TRBV4-3 and TRBJ2-1, with D perhaps matching TRBD1 or TRBD2 (5 bases each). The CDR3 spans 14 residues. The germline V gene encodes CDR1 LGHNA and CDR2 YSLEER. This CDR3 reads CASSQERGYDEQFF. CDR3 DNA sequence: TGCGCCAGCAGCCAAGAACGGGGCTACGATGAGCAGTTCTTC.

The rearrangement uses TRBV9 and TRBJ2-2; the D gene is possibly TRBD1 (6 bases). CDR3 length: 13 residues. Germline CDR1 and CDR2: SGDLS and YYNGEE. V lost 3 bases to trimming and J lost 3 bases, with 6 bases between them. The chain's CDR3 is CASSAGDTGELFF. As DNA, the CDR3 is TGTGCCAGCAGCGCAGGGGACACCGGGGAGCTGTTTTTT.

This clonotype was counted many times. The chain is built from TRBV28 and TRBJ2-3; 8 bases align to TRBD1. Germline V gene sequence: CDR1 MDHEN, CDR2 SYDVKM. This CDR3 comprises 16 residues. The ends lost 6 bases at V and 5 bases at J; junction bases unmatched: 13. CDR3 in amino acids: CASSLPGTGSGDTQYF. DNA of the CDR3: TGTGCCAGCAGCCTCCCTGGGACAGGTTCTGGAGATACGCAGTATTTT.

At least ten counts were recorded for this clonotype. The rearrangement links TRBV29-1 to TRBJ1-1; tentatively, D is TRBD1 (5 bases). Trimming shortened V by 4 bases and J by 0 bases, and 6 bases separated the two germline ends. CDR1 is SQVTM and CDR2 is ANQGSEA in the germline V gene. This CDR3 has 12 amino acids. Here the CDR3 DNA reads TGCAGCGTTGCCAGGGTGAACACTGAAGCTTTCTTT. Translated, it gives CSVARVNTEAFF.

This clonotype was counted at least ten times. The chain combines TRBV7-9 with TRBJ2-7, with 7 nucleotides matching TRBD2. CDR1 and CDR2 (germline): SEHNR, FQNEAQ (reference sequence). Germline trimming cut 6 bases from V and 1 base from J; bases unmatched to any gene: 9. The CDR3 is 15 residues long. CDR3 sequence: CASRGPGLPSYEQYF. CDR3 in DNA: TGTGCCAGCAGGGGTCCGGGACTACCATCCTACGAGCAGTACTTC.

The V gene is TRBV7-9, the J gene TRBJ2-1; D is undetermined. Looked up from germline, CDR1 is SEHNR and CDR2 is FQNEAQ (reference sequence). This CDR3 region has 12 residues. Trimming removed 1 base at V and 15 bases at J, with 13 bases between. This CDR3 is CASSLGVGQAFF. The CDR3 DNA reads TGTGCCAGCAGCTTAGGAGTGGGTCAGGCGTTCTTC.

This clonotype was counted ten times or more. This rearrangement joins TRBV6-5 to TRBJ1-1, with 11 bases matching TRBD1. The CDR3 contains 14 residues. Germline V CDR1 and CDR2: MNHEY, SVGAGI. Trimming removed 8 bases from V and 4 bases from J; junction bases left unmatched: 6. The CDR3 DNA reads as TGTGCCAGCCGGAGGACAGGGGGCGGCACTGAAGCTTTCTTT. Encoded protein: CASRRTGGGTEAFF.

This clonotype was detected many times. V gene TRBV27 combines with J gene TRBJ2-7, with D perhaps matching TRBD1 or TRBD2 (5 bases each). Deletions cut 1 base from V and 2 bases from J, with 18 bases between. This CDR3 is 17 amino acids long. Germline loops: CDR1 MNHEY, CDR2 SMNVEV (reference sequence). CDR3 loop: CASSLFPRGVVPYEQYF. In DNA form, the CDR3 reads TGTGCCAGCAGTTTATTCCCACGGGGCGTAGTCCCCTACGAGCAGTACTTC.

The rearrangement joins TRBV29-1 to TRBJ2-3; possibly TRBD1 or TRBD2 for D (5 bases each). V lost 6 bases to trimming and J lost 6 bases, with 28 bases between them. Germline CDR1 and CDR2: SQVTM and ANQGSEA. The CDR3 contains 17 residues. CDR3 in amino acids: CSVERQTDRDPIDTQYF. For the CDR3, the DNA is TGCAGCGTAGAGCGACAGACCGACCGGGACCCGATTGATACGCAGTATTTT.

The table lists this clonotype with a few counts. The V call is TRBV12-3 or TRBV12-4, the J call TRBJ2-5; D remains unclear. Trimming pared 4 bases from V and 3 bases from J, leaving 15 bases between. The CDR3 spans 15 residues. CDR3: CASSSPVSLEETQYF. As DNA, the CDR3 is TGTGCCAGCAGTTCCCCCGTTTCGTTAGAAGAGACCCAGTACTTC.

This clonotype was picked up a small number of times. The genes are TRBV7-9 and TRBJ2-2; no clear D. V lost 5 bases to trimming and J lost 7 bases, with 11 bases between them. The CDR3 is 13 residues long. The germline V gene encodes CDR1 SEHNR and CDR2 FQNEAQ (reference sequence). CDR3 sequence: CASSPMAGGELFF. The CDR3 DNA reads TGTGCCAGCAGCCCCATGGCAGGCGGGGAGCTGTTTTTT.

A few counts support this clonotype. The chain combines TRBV7-8 with TRBJ2-1, with TRBD2 identical over 11 bases. V lost 2 bases, J lost 8 bases, and 5 bases stayed unmatched. This CDR3 spans 15 amino acids. The germline gives CDR1 SGHVS, CDR2 FQNEAQ. DNA of the CDR3: TGTGCCAGCAGCTTACTAGCGGGAGGACGGGATGAGCAGTTCTTC. This gives the protein CASSLLAGGRDEQFF.

This clonotype has a count of ten or more. The chain employs TRBV10-1 and TRBJ2-7, with unresolved D. This CDR3 is built from 13 residues. V was shortened by 4 bases and J by 3 bases, with 10 bases between the two germline ends. Germline CDR1 reads WNHNN; CDR2 reads SYGVQD (reference sequence). Here the CDR3 reads CASSGDTVYEQYF. Here the CDR3 DNA reads TGCGCCAGCAGTGGTGACACTGTCTACGAGCAGTACTTC.

This clonotype was seen a few times. The genes are TRBV4-2 and TRBJ1-4; no clear D. Germline-derived CDR1 and CDR2 are LGHNA and YNFKEQ. This CDR3 region has 14 residues. V lost 4 bases and J lost 0, with 6 bases in between. The CDR3 nucleotides read TGTGCCAGCAGCCCGACGGCAACTAATGAAAAACTGTTTTTT. Amino acid sequence: CASSPTATNEKLFF.

This chain links TRBV19 with TRBJ2-1; no clear D. Germline CDR1 and CDR2: LNHDA and SQIVND (reference sequence). Between the trimmed V and J ends, which lost 7 bases and 2 bases, there was a span of 15 bases. This CDR3 has 15 amino acids. CDR3 nucleotides: TGTGCCAGTAAGGGCATATTCTTTCCCTACAATGAGCAGTTCTTC. This gives the protein CASKGIFFPYNEQFF.

This clonotype was counted between two and nine times. The chain recombines TRBV27 with TRBJ2-7, with D perhaps matching TRBD2 (5 bases). Germline loops: CDR1 MNHEY, CDR2 SMNVEV (reference sequence). The V end lost 2 bases, the J end lost 6 bases, and 17 bases lay between the germline ends. The CDR3 is 15 amino acids. CDR3 sequence: CASSLVVSGNVEQYF. The DNA of the CDR3 is TGTGCCAGCAGTTTAGTAGTCTCGGGGAATGTCGAGCAGTACTTC.

V is TRBV7-9 and J is TRBJ2-7; TRBD2 matches 7 bases. Germline V gives CDR1 SEHNR, CDR2 FQNEAQ (reference sequence). The junction had 3 bases not matched to a gene; V was cut back by 4 bases and J by 6 bases. This CDR3 is built from 12 residues. In DNA form, the CDR3 reads TGTGCCAGCAGCTCTGGGGGGGGCGAGCAGTACTTC. Its translation: CASSSGGGEQYF.

This clonotype was recorded many times. This chain joins TRBV28 and TRBJ1-5; D may be TRBD1 (5 bases). There are 14 residues in the CDR3. Trimming stripped 6 bases from V and 1 base from J, with 10 bases between. Germline V lookup: CDR1 MDHEN, CDR2 SYDVKM. The CDR3 bases are TGTGCCAGCAGCCGGGGACTGAGCAATCAGCCCCAGCATTTT. Translating it yields CASSRGLSNQPQHF.

This clonotype was observed many times. This chain links TRBV10-2 with TRBJ2-1; D is tentatively TRBD1 or TRBD2 (6 bases each). This CDR3 region has 15 residues. The germline CDR1 and CDR2 sequences are WSHSY and SAAADI. V lost 3 bases, J lost 4 bases, and 13 bases lay in between. CDR3 sequence (DNA): TGCGCCAGCAGTGACAGGGGAGCGGGTTACAATGAGCAGTTCTTC. It codes for CASSDRGAGYNEQFF.

This clonotype was recorded many times. The chain uses TRBV5-5 and TRBJ1-5, with D tentatively TRBD1 (5 bases). This CDR3 contains 15 residues. V was pared by 0 bases and J by 0 bases, with 7 bases between. Looked up from germline, CDR1 is SGHKS and CDR2 is YYEKEE (reference sequence). CDR3 DNA: TGTGCCAGCAGCTTGGCAGGGAATAGCAATCAGCCCCAGCATTTT. Translation gives CASSLAGNSNQPQHF.

This chain links TRBV29-1 with TRBJ2-1; 9 bases are shared with TRBD2. The junction had 3 bases not matched to a gene; V was cut back by 2 bases and J by 4 bases. This CDR3 has 14 amino acids. Germline V gene sequence: CDR1 SQVTM, CDR2 ANQGSEA. The DNA for the CDR3 is TGCAGCGTTGAACTAGCGGGAAATTACAATGAGCAGTTCTTC. Protein product: CSVELAGNYNEQFF.

V and J are TRBV29-1 and TRBJ2-1; TRBD2 agrees at 8 bases. Per the germline V gene, CDR1 is SQVTM and CDR2 is ANQGSEA. This CDR3 is 15 amino acids long. J gave up 6 bases and V 7 bases, and 14 bases lay outside the gene matches. This CDR3 is CSGVPPREAINEQFF. The CDR3 coding sequence is TGCAGCGGTGTGCCCCCGCGGGAGGCGATCAATGAGCAGTTCTTC.

This clonotype was seen only a few times. The V call is TRBV6-1, the J call TRBJ1-6; weak D call: TRBD1 (5 bases). This CDR3 comprises 16 residues. Per germline, CDR1 MNHNS and CDR2 SASEGT. Trimming removed 8 bases from V and 8 bases from J, with 22 bases in between. CDR3 bases: TGTGCCAGCCCCGGGGCCACCGAGAACGGGTATTCACCCCTCCACTTT. Translated: CASPGATENGYSPLHF.

This clonotype was detected only a few times. J is TRBJ2-3 and V is TRBV29-1; 8 nucleotides align to TRBD1. V shed 6 bases, J shed 6 bases, and the junction held 8 bases outside the gene matches. There are 13 residues in the CDR3. Per germline, CDR1 SQVTM and CDR2 ANQGSEA. Written as DNA, the CDR3 is TGCAGCGTGGAGGACAGGGCGCAGGATACGCAGTATTTT. Protein product: CSVEDRAQDTQYF.

This chain uses TRBV3-1 with TRBJ1-2, with D tentatively TRBD1 (5 bases). Germline loops: CDR1 LGHDT, CDR2 YNNKEL (reference sequence). The CDR3 is made up of 17 amino acids. V dropped 0 bases and J dropped 1 base, with 15 bases sitting between them. In DNA form, the CDR3 reads TGTGCCAGCAGCCAAGAGGGGTCCCCAGGGATTAACTATGGCTACACCTTC. Residues: CASSQEGSPGINYGYTF.

This clonotype has more than one count but fewer than ten. V is TRBV5-1 and J is TRBJ2-7; 7 bases map to TRBD2. The ends lost 3 bases at V and 1 base at J; junction bases unmatched: 10. Per germline, CDR1 SGHRS and CDR2 YFSETQ. The CDR3 length is 16 residues. The CDR3 region has the DNA TGCGCCAGCAGCTCGTATACTAGCGAAGATTCCTACGAGCAGTACTTC. It is translated as CASSSYTSEDSYEQYF.